This is a list of T cell receptor beta chains from one sample in a study of technical replicates of blood from a handful of donors. Method: immunoSEQ multiplex PCR; TCRdb's copy keeps in-frame clones and lacks some. The sample has approximately 87,000 clones, 94% seen once. The sequenced material came from T cells isolated from PBMCs. These receptors all come from a human donor in good health. Each CDR3 is given with its conserved first and last residue. D genes are given only for firm matches. Clone size is not always given. Where it is, it says once, few, many or a class for expanded clones.

V gene	clone size	J gene	D gene	CDR3 DNA	CDR3 protein
TRBV7-3	once	TRBJ2-5	-	TGTGCCAGCAGCTTAACGGGCCTAGCCAAAGAGACCCAGTACTTC	CASSLTGLAKETQYF
TRBV25-1	-	TRBJ1-4	-	TGTGCCAGCAGTGACATCAGGGAAGCTAATGAAAAACTGTTTTTT	CASSDIREANEKLFF
TRBV18	-	TRBJ1-1	-	TGTGCCAGCTCACCACCGGGGAGGCAGAACACTGAAGCTTTCTTT	CASSPPGRQNTEAFF
TRBV5-1	-	TRBJ2-7	TRBD2	TGCGCCAGCAGCTCGCTAGCGGGAGTGGTCGAGCAGTACTTC	CASSSLAGVVEQYF
TRBV7-9	-	TRBJ2-7	TRBD1	TGTGCCAGCAGGCCAGGGGGCGGGGACGCCTACGAGCAGTACTTC	CASRPGGGDAYEQYF
TRBV9	-	TRBJ2-1	-	TGTGCCAGCAGCCCGCAGGAACCTCCTTACAATGAGCAGTTCTTC	CASSPQEPPYNEQFF
TRBV5-1	-	TRBJ1-4	TRBD1	TGCGCCAGCAGCCCCGGGACAGCTAATGAAAAACTGTTTTTT	CASSPGTANEKLFF
TRBV5-4	-	TRBJ1-6	-	TGTGCCAGCAGCATGGGGGGGCAGTCATTGGGTTCACCCCTCCACTTT	CASSMGGQSLGSPLHF
TRBV28	-	TRBJ2-1	TRBD2	TGTGCCAGCACCACCGAGGGACTAGTGCTTTACAATGAGCAGTTCTTC	CASTTEGLVLYNEQFF
TRBV5-1	-	TRBJ2-3	TRBD2	TGCGCCAGCAGCAGGGGGACTAGCTCCCTTGGGGATACGCAGTATTTT	CASSRGTSSLGDTQYF
TRBV14	once	TRBJ1-2	-	TGTGCCAGCAGCCAAGATGTTGCAGGGCCTTATGATGGCTACACCTTC	CASSQDVAGPYDGYTF
TRBV10-2	-	TRBJ1-2	-	TGCGCCAGCTCTGAAGTACAGCAGTATGGCTACACCTTC	CASSEVQQYGYTF
TRBV5-1	-	TRBJ2-2	TRBD1	TGCGCCAGCATGAGGACAGGGGTTCCAGAACTAGCCCGATCGAACACCGGGGAGCTGTTTTTT	CASMRTGVPELARSNTGELFF
TRBV5-6	-	TRBJ2-1	TRBD2	TGTGCCAGCAGCTTGTTTGGGACTAGCGGCCTCATTAATGAGCAGTTCTTC	CASSLFGTSGLINEQFF
TRBV28	-	TRBJ2-1	-	TGTGCCAGCAGCCGACAGCACAATGAGCAGTTCTTC	CASSRQHNEQFF
TRBV10-2	-	TRBJ1-2	TRBD1	TGCGCCAGCAGTGAAGCGGGACAGGGGGTGAAGGGCTACACCTTC	CASSEAGQGVKGYTF
TRBV5-5	-	TRBJ1-5	TRBD1	TGTGCCAGCAGCTTGGACGTAGACAGGGCCGGTAATCAGCCCCAGCATTTT	CASSLDVDRAGNQPQHF
TRBV27	once	TRBJ2-2	-	TGTGCCAGCAGTCCGCTAGGTAGTGGGTCCGGGGAGCTGTTTTTT	CASSPLGSGSGELFF
TRBV7-2	-	TRBJ1-1	-	TGTGCCAGCAGCTTAGATGAGGGTGACGACACTGAAGCTTTCTTT	CASSLDEGDDTEAFF
TRBV5-4	-	TRBJ2-7	TRBD1	TGTGCCAGCCGAGTGACAGGGGGCTCCTACGAGCAGTACTTC	CASRVTGGSYEQYF
TRBV6-1	-	TRBJ2-7	-	TGTGCCAGCAGTGAACGTCTCTACGAGCAGTACTTC	CASSERLYEQYF
TRBV21-1	-	TRBJ1-1	-	TGTGCCAGCAGCCCATTGATGCGGGAAGGCAACACTGAAGCTTTCTTT	CASSPLMREGNTEAFF
TRBV6-5	-	TRBJ1-2	-	TGTGCCAGCAGTTATGGGCCTTTGGATGGCTACACCTTC	CASSYGPLDGYTF
TRBV30	few	TRBJ1-1	-	TGTGCCTGGAGAGATGTACGAGACTTTGCTTTCTTT	CAWRDVRDFAFF
TRBV6-1	-	TRBJ1-5	-	TGTGCCAGCAGTGAAGCCGGCGGTCTCTTCAATCAGCCCCAGCATTTT	CASSEAGGLFNQPQHF
TRBV27	once	TRBJ2-7	-	TGTGCCAGCAGTTTGGGTCCGGCGACAGCGGGCGAGCAGTACTTC	CASSLGPATAGEQYF
TRBV6-5	-	TRBJ1-2	TRBD1	TGTGCCAGCAGTTACTTCTTCCCGGCCGGACAGGAAGGCTACACCTTC	CASSYFFPAGQEGYTF
TRBV9	-	TRBJ1-4	-	TGTGCCAGCAGCGTCGGGGAAAATGAAAAACTGTTTTTT	CASSVGENEKLFF